This passage covers 13 T cell receptor beta chains from one sample sequenced in a study of blood T cell repertoires in COVID-19. Sequencing used immunoSEQ multiplex PCR; TCRdb keeps in-frame clones, though not all of them. The table records under 50,000 clones, 82% of them present only once. Sequencing input: peripheral blood. These receptors were taken from a man in his forties with acute or convalescent COVID-19.

This clone appeared a single time. The J gene is TRBJ2-3, the V gene TRBV24-1, with TRBD2 matching over 15 bases. The CDR3 runs to 19 residues. CDR1 is KGHDR, CDR2 SFDVKD, per germline. V lost 3 bases and J lost 3; bases outside the gene matches: 9. CDR3 in amino acids: CATSDVAGTSGGRTDTQYF. DNA of the CDR3: TGTGCCACCAGTGATGTGGCGGGGACTAGCGGGGGGCGGACAGATACGCAGTATTTT.

The rearrangement links TRBV5-1 to TRBJ1-1; 9 bases are a match to TRBD1. The J segment lost 4 bases and the V segment lost 4 bases, leaving 11 bases of the junction unmatched. This CDR3 is built from 16 residues. Germline V gives CDR1 SGHRS, CDR2 YFSETQ. The CDR3 here is CASSRTGGFDGTEAFF. CDR3 bases: TGCGCCAGCAGCAGAACAGGGGGCTTTGATGGCACTGAAGCTTTCTTT. The full variable domain, rest sourced from reference TRBV5-1 and TRBJ1-1, is KAGVTQTPRYLIKTRGQQVTLSCSPISGHRSVSWYQQTPGQGLQFLFEYFSETQRNKGNFPGRFSGRQFSNSRSEMNVSTLELGDSALYLCASSRTGGFDGTEAFFGQGTRLTVV.

The chain has TRBV5-6 and TRBJ2-7, with 10 bases aligning to TRBD2. Germline V CDR1 and CDR2: SGHDT, YYEEEE. CDR3 length equals 14 residues. V lost 2 bases to trimming and J lost 7 bases; unmatched junction nucleotides: 6. The CDR3 region is CASSFLAGGREQYF. The CDR3 DNA reads as TGTGCCAGCAGCTTTTTAGCGGGGGGTCGGGAGCAGTACTTC.

This clone occurred a few times. V usage is TRBV6-5 and J usage is TRBJ2-1, with TRBD1 identical over 10 bases. The germline CDR1 and CDR2 sequences are MNHEY and SVGAGI. V shed 6 bases and J 7 bases; nucleotides not matched to a gene: 9. This CDR3 has 15 residues. Written as DNA, the CDR3 is TGTGCCAGCAGAGGGGGCCGGACAGGGGGTAATGAGCAGTTCTTC. It is translated as CASRGGRTGGNEQFF.

In DNA, the CDR3 is TGTGCCAGCAGCCAAGATCTAGGGACCCAGTACTTC. This sequence encodes CASSQDLGTQYF. The chain is built from TRBV3-1 (or the pseudogene TRBV3-2) and TRBJ2-5; D is unresolved. Germline assignment: CDR1 LGHDT and CDR2 YNNKEL (reference sequence). Trimming cost V 0 bases and J 7 bases, with 6 bases left between them. The CDR3 extends over 12 amino acids.

The chain has TRBV7-9 and TRBJ1-4; D might be TRBD1 (5 bases). CDR3 length: 14 amino acids. The V gene's germline CDR1 is SEHNR and CDR2 FQNEAQ (reference sequence). Trimming removed 3 bases from V and 5 bases from J, with 10 bases in between. The DNA of the CDR3 is TGTGCCAGCAGCTTGCAGGGTAGGAATGAAAAACTGTTTTTT. It encodes CASSLQGRNEKLFF.

A note on this clone: Other DNA sequences from this sample encode an identical CDR3 as well. The chain combines TRBV3-1 (or the pseudogene TRBV3-2) with TRBJ1-3; D gene unclear. The CDR3 is 15 residues long. CDR1 is LGHDT and CDR2 is YNNKEL in the germline V gene (reference sequence). Trimming removed 3 bases from V and 0 bases from J, with 9 bases in between. The CDR3 sequence is CASSQGSRSGNTIYF. DNA for the CDR3: TGTGCCAGCAGCCAGGGGAGTCGCTCTGGAAACACCATATATTTT.

This rearrangement joins TRBV27 to TRBJ1-1; D unresolved. Germline values: CDR1 MNHEY, CDR2 SMNVEV (reference sequence). V lost 5 bases, J lost 1 base, and 20 bases lay in between. The length of the CDR3 is 17 residues. CDR3 protein: CASSGLLSQLGNTEAFF. CDR3 coding DNA: TGTGCCAGCAGTGGACTCTTGTCTCAATTGGGGAACACTGAAGCTTTCTTT.

The rearrangement links TRBV7-2 to TRBJ2-3; 7 nucleotides match TRBD2. Germline lookup yields CDR1 SGHTA and CDR2 FQGNSA. The ends lost 4 bases at V and 2 bases at J; junction bases unmatched: 6. CDR3 size: 15 residues. The CDR3, as DNA: TGTGCCAGCAGCTCTCGGGGGGACCCCACAGATACGCAGTATTTT. Translated, it gives CASSSRGDPTDTQYF.

The table lists this clone with a few counts. The J gene is TRBJ1-1, the V gene TRBV10-1, with TRBD1 matching over 8 bases. Germline V lookup: CDR1 WNHNN, CDR2 SYGVQD (reference sequence). The CDR3 length is 13 residues. Losses at the gene ends were 4 bases for V and 4 bases for J; bases not matched to a gene: 2. The CDR3 loop reads CASSGTGGTEAFF. The CDR3 nucleotides are TGCGCCAGCAGTGGAACAGGGGGCACTGAAGCTTTCTTT.

V usage is TRBV5-5 and J usage is TRBJ2-5; D remains unclear. Germline V gene sequence: CDR1 SGHKS, CDR2 YYEKEE (reference sequence). CDR3 length: 14 amino acids. V gave up 0 bases and J gave up 5 bases, with 11 bases separating them. The CDR3 DNA reads TGTGCCAGCAGCTTGGCTCCAGGTTGGGAGACCCAGTACTTC. Residues: CASSLAPGWETQYF.

This sequence joins TRBV2 and TRBJ1-3; 7 nucleotides line up with TRBD1. V dropped 6 bases and J dropped 0; count of bases not matched to a gene: 8. The germline V gene has CDR1 SNHLY and CDR2 FYNNEI. This CDR3 comprises 16 residues. The CDR3 here is CASRADRASSGNTIYF. CDR3 in DNA: TGTGCCAGCAGAGCAGACAGGGCCTCCTCTGGAAACACCATATATTTT.

Written as DNA, the CDR3 is TGTGCCAGCAGTTTAGGGGACAGGGCATCAGATACGCAGTATTTT. Protein sequence: CASSLGDRASDTQYF. V and J are TRBV28 and TRBJ2-3; TRBD1 agrees at 9 bases. V lost 2 bases to trimming and J lost 4 bases; unmatched junction nucleotides: 4. CDR1 and CDR2 from the germline V gene are MDHEN and SYDVKM. This CDR3 contains 15 residues.